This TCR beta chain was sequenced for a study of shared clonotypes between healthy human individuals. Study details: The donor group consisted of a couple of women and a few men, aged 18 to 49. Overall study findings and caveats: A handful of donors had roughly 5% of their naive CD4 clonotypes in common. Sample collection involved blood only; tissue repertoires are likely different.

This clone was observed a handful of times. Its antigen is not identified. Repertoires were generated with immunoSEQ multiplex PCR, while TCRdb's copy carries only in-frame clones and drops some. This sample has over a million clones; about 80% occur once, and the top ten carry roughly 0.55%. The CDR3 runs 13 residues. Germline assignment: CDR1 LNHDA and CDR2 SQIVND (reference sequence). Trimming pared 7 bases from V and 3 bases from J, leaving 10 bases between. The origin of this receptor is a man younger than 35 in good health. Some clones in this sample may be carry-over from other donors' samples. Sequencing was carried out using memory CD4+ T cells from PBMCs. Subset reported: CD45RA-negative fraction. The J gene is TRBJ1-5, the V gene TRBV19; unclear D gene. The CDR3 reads CASKEAVNQPQHF. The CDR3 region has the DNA TGTGCCAGTAAAGAGGCCGTCAATCAGCCCCAGCATTTT.